One T cell receptor (beta chain) is described in this entry. Measured with immunoSEQ multiplex PCR; TCRdb has only the in-frame clones, and not every one. The sample lists 50,000 to 60,000 clones; 82% were seen once. These data belong to a study of OX40 agonist ivuxolimab in advanced cancers. The wider study: Across the patients, intravenous ivuxolimab was delivered every 2 weeks at 0.01 to 10 mg/kg.

V was shortened by 0 bases and J by 8 bases, with 4 bases between the two germline ends. The CDR3 has 11 amino acids. CDR1 and CDR2 (germline): GTSNPN, SVGIG (reference sequence). This chain uses TRBV30 with TRBJ2-2; D is unresolved. This clonotype was sampled from an adult with an advanced solid tumor such as melanoma, head and neck, liver or kidney cancer. The sample was CD4+ or CD8+ T cells sorted from blood, taken in a trial of the OX40 agonist ivuxolimab. In nucleotides, the CDR3 is TGTGCCTGGAGTGTACTAGGGGAGCTGTTTTTT. It yields the protein CAWSVLGELFF.